This entry lists 20 T cell receptor beta chains sequenced from one sample in a study of technical replicates of blood from a few donors. Sequencing was performed with immunoSEQ multiplex PCR; in TCRdb, only in-frame clones are kept and a portion is missing. Among around 13,000 clones listed, 85% to 95% were seen once. Material for sequencing was PBMCs. The receptor set was obtained from a human donor in good health.

The chain uses TRBV6-5 and TRBJ2-7; a possible D gene is TRBD2 (5 bases). The length of the CDR3 is 12 residues. V was clipped by 6 bases and J by 3 bases, with 9 bases between them. Germline CDR1 MNHEY, CDR2 SVGAGI. The CDR3 loop is CASSGSGYEQYF. CDR3 bases: TGTGCCAGCAGCGGCAGCGGCTACGAGCAGTACTTC.

The chain is built from TRBV6-5 and TRBJ1-4; 8 positions match TRBD1. The CDR3 is made up of 16 amino acids. Germline values: CDR1 MNHEY, CDR2 SVGAGI. Trimming took 3 bases from V and 2 from J; bases not matched to a gene: 5. Written as DNA, the CDR3 is TGTGCCAGCAGTTATAGGACAGGGAGGACTAATGAAAAACTGTTTTTT. This encodes CASSYRTGRTNEKLFF.

CDR3 sequence: CASSEGWGGLNNEQFF. The CDR3 nucleotides read TGTGCCAGCAGTGAAGGGTGGGGGGGACTTAACAATGAGCAGTTCTTC. The chain has TRBV6-1 and TRBJ2-1, with 7 bases lining up with TRBD2. Germline CDR1 and CDR2: MNHNS and SASEGT. The CDR3 length is 16 residues. The junction had 8 bases not matched to a gene; V was cut back by 1 base and J by 5 bases.

This chain links TRBV18 with TRBJ2-1, with D perhaps TRBD2 (6 bases). The ends were cut back, 6 bases at V and 7 bases at J, with 22 bases in the middle. The CDR3 length is 16 residues. Germline lookup yields CDR1 KGHSH and CDR2 LQKENI. The CDR3 DNA is TGTGCCAGCTCGACTGGGACTGGGGAGTCATGGAATGAGCAGTTCTTC. Protein: CASSTGTGESWNEQFF.

The chain recombines TRBV7-9 with TRBJ2-1; maybe TRBD2 (5 bases). This CDR3 spans 12 amino acids. Germline V gene lookup returns CDR1 SEHNR and CDR2 FQNEAQ (reference sequence). V shed 1 base and J shed 10 bases, with 8 bases lying between them. CDR3 nucleotides: TGTGCCAGCAGCTTAGTGGTAGCGGAGCAGTTCTTC. This sequence encodes CASSLVVAEQFF.

The chain links TRBV19 to TRBJ2-7; the match to TRBD1 covers 8 bases. This CDR3 is built from 17 residues. Germline CDR1 and CDR2: LNHDA and SQIVND (reference sequence). J was trimmed by 2 bases and V by 7 bases; bases with no gene match: 16. The CDR3 is CASTQGWRGQGTYEQYF. CDR3 coding DNA: TGTGCCAGTACCCAAGGGTGGAGAGGACAGGGTACCTACGAGCAGTACTTC.

There are a few counts of this clone. The chain recombines TRBV6-5 with TRBJ1-1, with 8 nucleotides matching TRBD1. The CDR3 is 13 amino acids. CDR1 MNHEY and CDR2 SVGAGI come from the germline V gene. Trimming at V came to 6 bases and at J to 3 bases, leaving 3 bases not matched to a gene. The CDR3, as DNA: TGTGCCAGCAGATTACAGGGGGACACTGAAGCTTTCTTT. It translates to CASRLQGDTEAFF.

V gene TRBV27 combines with J gene TRBJ2-7; TRBD1 aligns across 7 bases. The ends lost 5 bases at V and 0 bases at J; junction bases unmatched: 4. Germline CDR1 reads MNHEY; CDR2 reads SMNVEV (reference sequence). This CDR3 region has 14 residues. In nucleotides, the CDR3 is TGTGCCAGCAGTATGGACAGGCACTCCTACGAGCAGTACTTC. Its protein product is CASSMDRHSYEQYF.

The V call is TRBV7-3, the J call TRBJ2-7; 9 positions match TRBD1. Germline CDR1 is SGHTA and CDR2 is FQGTGA. The CDR3 extends over 13 amino acids. J lost 4 bases, V lost 5 bases, and 3 bases had no gene match. CDR3 region: CASSRDREYEQYF. The DNA of the CDR3 is TGTGCCAGCAGCCGGGACAGGGAGTACGAGCAGTACTTC.

The chain recombines TRBV29-1 with TRBJ2-3; D unresolved. Trimming took off 4 bases at V and 4 bases at J, with 18 bases between the two ends. The CDR3 sequence is 15 residues long. In germline, CDR1 is SQVTM, CDR2 ANQGSEA. CDR3 sequence (DNA): TGCAGCGTTGCCCAGGATTATCCCTCGGCAGATACGCAGTATTTT. Protein product: CSVAQDYPSADTQYF.

The rearrangement links TRBV7-7 to TRBJ1-3; the D gene is possibly TRBD1 (6 bases). Germline loops: CDR1 SSHAT, CDR2 FNYEAQ (reference sequence). Trimming cost V 4 bases and J 3 bases, with 16 bases left between them. The CDR3 totals 16 residues. DNA of the CDR3: TGTGCCAGCAGCTCCGGTAGCGGGGGCGGTGGAAACACCATATATTTT. Protein product: CASSSGSGGGGNTIYF. Complete variable domain (other parts from reference TRBV7-7 and TRBJ1-3): GAGVSQSPRYKVTKRGQDVTLRCDPISSHATLYWYQQALGQGPEFLTYFNYEAQPDKSGLPSDRFSAERPEGSISTLTIQRTEQRDSAMYRCASSSGSGGGGNTIYFGEGSWLTVV.

The J gene is TRBJ1-1, the V gene TRBV28, with D hard to call. Germline values: CDR1 MDHEN, CDR2 SYDVKM. CDR3 length equals 14 residues. V shed 5 bases and J shed 3 bases, with 13 bases lying between them. CDR3 sequence reads: CASSAGGLYTEAFF. The CDR3, as DNA: TGTGCCAGCAGTGCGGGAGGGCTTTACACTGAAGCTTTCTTT.

In this sample, this clone turned up once. V is TRBV7-8 and J is TRBJ2-7, with a tentative D call TRBD1 (6 bases). The CDR3 has 14 residues. V was shortened by 1 base and J by 7 bases, with 14 bases between the two germline ends. The germline V gene encodes CDR1 SGHVS and CDR2 FQNEAQ. The CDR3 region has the DNA TGTGCCAGCAGCTTAGTTACAGGGATAGTTGAGCAGTACTTC. Amino acids: CASSLVTGIVEQYF.

The chain employs TRBV5-4 and TRBJ2-2; D is possibly TRBD2 (7 bases). V was trimmed by 9 bases and J by 2 bases, leaving 14 bases between them. This CDR3 has 14 residues. Germline V gene data show CDR1 as SGHNT and CDR2 as YYREEE (reference sequence). In DNA form, the CDR3 reads TGTGCCATCAGGGGAGGGGATAACACCGGGGAGCTGTTTTTT. Its protein product is CAIRGGDNTGELFF.

This chain joins TRBV6-5 and TRBJ2-1, with D tentatively TRBD2 (5 bases). With 2 bases removed from V and 7 bases from J, the gap between germline ends came to 9 bases. CDR1 and CDR2 from the germline V gene are MNHEY and SVGAGI. The CDR3 loop spans 13 amino acids. The CDR3 nucleotides read TGTGCCAGCAGTTACCGGGAAAGGAATGAGCAGTTCTTC. Protein product: CASSYRERNEQFF.

The V call is TRBV19, the J call TRBJ2-5; D may be TRBD1 (6 bases). The CDR3 spans 16 residues. Looked up from germline, CDR1 is LNHDA and CDR2 is SQIVND (reference sequence). The V end was cut by 3 bases, the J end by 2 bases, with 16 bases between. CDR3 amino acids: CASSMGSPQGQETQYF. The CDR3 DNA reads as TGTGCCAGTAGTATGGGCAGCCCGCAGGGGCAAGAGACCCAGTACTTC.

The genes are TRBV12-5 and TRBJ2-1; TRBD2 aligns across 14 bases. This CDR3 contains 16 residues. The J segment lost 9 bases and the V segment lost 0 bases, leaving 4 bases of the junction unmatched. CDR1 and CDR2 from the germline V gene are LGHNT and FRNRAP. This CDR3 is CASGLVRLAGGPEQFF. The CDR3 DNA reads TGTGCTAGTGGTTTGGTACGACTAGCGGGAGGGCCTGAGCAGTTCTTC.

V usage is TRBV6-1 and J usage is TRBJ2-7; 10 bases line up with TRBD1. CDR1 is MNHNS, CDR2 SASEGT, per germline. The CDR3 length is 12 residues. V was pared by 8 bases and J by 5 bases, with 3 bases of the junction left unmatched. CDR3 nucleotide sequence: TGTGCCAGCCGGGACAGGGGCCACGAGCAGTACTTC. This sequence encodes CASRDRGHEQYF.

The V and J genes are TRBV10-3 and TRBJ2-2; D perhaps matches TRBD2 (5 bases). V was shortened by 2 bases and J by 4 bases, with 20 bases between the two germline ends. The germline gives CDR1 ENHRY, CDR2 SYGVKD. This CDR3 region has 18 residues. The DNA for the CDR3 is TGTGCCATCAGTGAGCCCTCTTTGGAGACCCGGGGCACCGGGGAGCTGTTTTTT. This sequence encodes CAISEPSLETRGTGELFF.

This sequence joins TRBV12-5 and TRBJ2-2, with 8 bases fitting TRBD1. Germline trimming cut 3 bases from V and 6 bases from J; bases unmatched to any gene: 6. The germline gives CDR1 LGHNT, CDR2 FRNRAP. This CDR3 region has 15 residues. CDR3 coding DNA: TGTGCTAGTGGTTTCGGCCAGGGGGCGTCCGGGGAGCTGTTTTTT. Translating it yields CASGFGQGASGELFF.